The clone carrying this TCR beta chain was seen a handful of times. Its target is not known. The data stem from a study of identical twins. A single record per CDR3 protein comes from TCRdb applying MiXCR to the 5' RACE reads. Here the sample spans some 500,000 distinct CDR3 sequences, approximately 10% being singletons. V was clipped by 4 bases and J by 6 bases, with 12 bases between them. Per the germline V gene, CDR1 is MNHNS and CDR2 is SASEGT. This CDR3 has 14 residues. Study-level points and caveats: Insertions were fewer in abundant cord blood beta clonotypes, whereas memory repertoires showed none of this pattern. Out-of-frame alpha sequences common to twins exhibited an excess of low generation probability. Conclusions relied on cross-sectional statistical analysis, not following the same donors.

These records were also assigned to another study, of yellow fever vaccine responses in identical twins.

This chain links TRBV6-1 with TRBJ1-4; D may be TRBD1 (6 bases). Specimen: PBMCs. The TCR originated in a woman between 18 and 29 years old in good health. CDR3 coding DNA: TGTGCCAGCAGTGTTCGGGACACCTATGAAAAACTGTTTTTT. As protein: CASSVRDTYEKLFF.